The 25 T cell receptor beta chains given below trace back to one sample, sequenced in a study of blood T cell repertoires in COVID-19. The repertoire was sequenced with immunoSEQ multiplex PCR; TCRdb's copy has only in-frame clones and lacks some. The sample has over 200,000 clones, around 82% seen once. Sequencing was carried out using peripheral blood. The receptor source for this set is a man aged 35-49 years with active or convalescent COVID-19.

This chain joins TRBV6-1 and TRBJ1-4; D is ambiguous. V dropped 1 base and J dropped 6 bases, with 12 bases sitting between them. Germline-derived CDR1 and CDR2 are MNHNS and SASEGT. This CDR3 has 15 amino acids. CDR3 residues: CASSEERVGDEKLFF. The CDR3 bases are TGTGCCAGCAGTGAAGAGAGGGTTGGGGATGAAAAACTGTTTTTT.

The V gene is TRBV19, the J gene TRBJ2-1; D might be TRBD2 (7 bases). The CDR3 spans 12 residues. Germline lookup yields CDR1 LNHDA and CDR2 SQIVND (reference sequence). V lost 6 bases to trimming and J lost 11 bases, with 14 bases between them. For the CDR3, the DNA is TGTGCCAGTAGAGGGGGGGAGTTAAAGCAGTTCTTC. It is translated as CASRGGELKQFF.

CDR3 DNA sequence: TGTGCCAGCAAAGGACGGGAGTACGAGCAGTACTTC. As protein: CASKGREYEQYF. The rearrangement uses TRBV5-6 and TRBJ2-7, with D maybe TRBD2 (6 bases). Trimming stripped 6 bases from V and 4 bases from J, with 11 bases between. Germline lookup yields CDR1 SGHDT and CDR2 YYEEEE. The CDR3 loop spans 12 amino acids.

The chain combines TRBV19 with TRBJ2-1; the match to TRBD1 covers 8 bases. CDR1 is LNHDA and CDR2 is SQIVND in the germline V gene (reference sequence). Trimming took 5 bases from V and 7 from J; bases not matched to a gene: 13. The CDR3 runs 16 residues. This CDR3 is CASSPGGTGRPNEQFF. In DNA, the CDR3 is TGTGCCAGTAGTCCCGGAGGGACAGGTAGGCCTAATGAGCAGTTCTTC.

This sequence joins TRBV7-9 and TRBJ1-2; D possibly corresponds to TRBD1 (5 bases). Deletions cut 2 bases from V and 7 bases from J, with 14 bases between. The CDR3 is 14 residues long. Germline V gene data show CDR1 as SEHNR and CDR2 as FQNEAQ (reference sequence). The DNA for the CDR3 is TGTGCCAGCAGCTTACCGCAGGGTAGCCCTGGCTACACCTTC. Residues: CASSLPQGSPGYTF.

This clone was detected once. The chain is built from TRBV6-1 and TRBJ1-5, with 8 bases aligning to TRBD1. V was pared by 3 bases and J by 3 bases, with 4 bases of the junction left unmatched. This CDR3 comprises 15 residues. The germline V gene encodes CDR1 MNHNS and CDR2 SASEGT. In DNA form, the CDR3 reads TGTGCCAGCAGTGACCGGACAGGGAACAATCAGCCCCAGCATTTT. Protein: CASSDRTGNNQPQHF.

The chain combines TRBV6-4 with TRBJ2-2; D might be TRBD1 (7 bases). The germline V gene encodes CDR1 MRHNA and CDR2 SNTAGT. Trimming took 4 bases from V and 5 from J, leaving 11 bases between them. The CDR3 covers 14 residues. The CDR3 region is CASSGAGGTGELFF. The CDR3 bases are TGTGCCAGCAGTGGGGCAGGGGGGACCGGGGAGCTGTTTTTT.

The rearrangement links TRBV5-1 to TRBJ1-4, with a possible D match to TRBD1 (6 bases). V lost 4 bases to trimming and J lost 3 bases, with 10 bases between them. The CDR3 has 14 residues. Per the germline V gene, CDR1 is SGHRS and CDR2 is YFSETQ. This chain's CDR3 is CASSGGQPNEKLFF. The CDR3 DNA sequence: TGCGCCAGCAGCGGTGGACAGCCTAATGAAAAACTGTTTTTT.

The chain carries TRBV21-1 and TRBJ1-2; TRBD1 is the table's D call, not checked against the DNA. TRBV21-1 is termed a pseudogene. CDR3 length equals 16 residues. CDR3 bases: TGTGCCAGCCCGGGACAGGCCGCGATAACAAACTATGGCTACACCTTC. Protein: CASPGQAAITNYGYTF.

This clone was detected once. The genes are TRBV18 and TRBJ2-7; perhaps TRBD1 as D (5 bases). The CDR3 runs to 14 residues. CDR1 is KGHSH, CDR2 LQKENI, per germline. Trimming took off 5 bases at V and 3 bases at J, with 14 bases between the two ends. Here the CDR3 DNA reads TGTGCCAGCTCAACAGCCATACAGGTCTACGAGCAGTACTTC. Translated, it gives CASSTAIQVYEQYF.

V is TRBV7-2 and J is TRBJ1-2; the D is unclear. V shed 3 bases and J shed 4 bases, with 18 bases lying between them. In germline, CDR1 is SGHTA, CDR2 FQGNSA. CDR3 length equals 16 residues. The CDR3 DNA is TGTGCCAGCAGCTTCGGGAAGACACCCAAGTCCTATGGCTACACCTTC. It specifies CASSFGKTPKSYGYTF.

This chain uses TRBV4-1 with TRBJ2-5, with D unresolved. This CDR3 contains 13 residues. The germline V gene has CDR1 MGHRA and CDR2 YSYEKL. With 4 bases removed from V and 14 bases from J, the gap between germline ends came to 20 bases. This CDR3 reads CASSPYNSGAVYF. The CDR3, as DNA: TGCGCCAGCAGCCCCTACAACTCGGGTGCTGTTTACTTC.

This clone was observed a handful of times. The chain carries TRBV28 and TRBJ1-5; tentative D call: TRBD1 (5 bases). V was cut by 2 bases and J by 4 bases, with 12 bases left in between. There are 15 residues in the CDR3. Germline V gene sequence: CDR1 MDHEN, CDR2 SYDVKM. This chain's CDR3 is CASSLAGFENQPQHF. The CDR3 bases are TGTGCCAGCAGTTTAGCAGGGTTTGAAAATCAGCCCCAGCATTTT.

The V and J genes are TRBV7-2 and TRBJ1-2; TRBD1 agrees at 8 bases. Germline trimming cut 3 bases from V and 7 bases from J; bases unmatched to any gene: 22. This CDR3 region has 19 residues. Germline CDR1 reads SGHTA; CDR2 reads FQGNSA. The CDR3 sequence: CASSLGLISSFQGALGYTF. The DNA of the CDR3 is TGTGCCAGCAGCTTGGGCCTGATTTCTTCTTTCCAGGGGGCGCTTGGCTACACCTTC.

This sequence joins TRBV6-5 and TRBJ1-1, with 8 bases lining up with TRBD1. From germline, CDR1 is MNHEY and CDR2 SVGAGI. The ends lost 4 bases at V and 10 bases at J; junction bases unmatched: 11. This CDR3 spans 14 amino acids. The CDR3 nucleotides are TGTGCCAGCAGTTCCCAGGACAGGGCCCGGGGAGCTTTCTTT. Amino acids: CASSSQDRARGAFF.

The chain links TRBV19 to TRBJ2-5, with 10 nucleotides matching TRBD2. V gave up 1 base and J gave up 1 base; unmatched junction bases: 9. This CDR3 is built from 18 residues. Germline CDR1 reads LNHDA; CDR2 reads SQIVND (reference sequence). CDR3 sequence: CASSIVLAGAPSQETQYF. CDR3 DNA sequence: TGTGCCAGTAGTATAGTCCTAGCGGGAGCCCCGTCCCAAGAGACCCAGTACTTC. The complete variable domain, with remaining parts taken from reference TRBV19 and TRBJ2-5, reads DGGITQSPKYLFRKEGQNVTLSCEQNLNHDAMYWYRQDPGQGLRLIYYSQIVNDFQKGDIAEGYSVSREKKESFPLTVTSAQKNPTAFYLCASSIVLAGAPSQETQYFGPGTRLLVL.

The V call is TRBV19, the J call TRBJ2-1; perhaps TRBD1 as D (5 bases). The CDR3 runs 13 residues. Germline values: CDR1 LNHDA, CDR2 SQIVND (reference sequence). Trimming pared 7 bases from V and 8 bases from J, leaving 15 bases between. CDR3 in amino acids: CASTPPQGYEQFF. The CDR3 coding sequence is TGTGCCAGTACCCCCCCGCAGGGCTATGAGCAGTTCTTC.

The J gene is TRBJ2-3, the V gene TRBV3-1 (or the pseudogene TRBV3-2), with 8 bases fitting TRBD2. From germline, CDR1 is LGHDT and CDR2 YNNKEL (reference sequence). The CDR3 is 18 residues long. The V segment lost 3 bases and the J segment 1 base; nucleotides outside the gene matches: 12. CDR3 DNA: TGTGCCAGCAGCCATCAGACGCTTGGACTAGCTGGCACAGATACGCAGTATTTT. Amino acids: CASSHQTLGLAGTDTQYF.

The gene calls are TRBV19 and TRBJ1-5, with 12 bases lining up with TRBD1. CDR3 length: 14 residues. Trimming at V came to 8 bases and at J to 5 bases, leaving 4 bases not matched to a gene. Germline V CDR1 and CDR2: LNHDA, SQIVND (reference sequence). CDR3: CASGGQGADQPQHF. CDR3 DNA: TGTGCCAGTGGGGGACAGGGGGCTGATCAGCCCCAGCATTTT.

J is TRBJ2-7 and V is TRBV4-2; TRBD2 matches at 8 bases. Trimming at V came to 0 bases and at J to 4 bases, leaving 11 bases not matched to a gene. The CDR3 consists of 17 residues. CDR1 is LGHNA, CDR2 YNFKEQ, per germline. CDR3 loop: CASSQDSGGGGTYEQYF. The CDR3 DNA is TGTGCCAGCAGCCAAGACAGCGGGGGCGGGGGTACGTACGAGCAGTACTTC.

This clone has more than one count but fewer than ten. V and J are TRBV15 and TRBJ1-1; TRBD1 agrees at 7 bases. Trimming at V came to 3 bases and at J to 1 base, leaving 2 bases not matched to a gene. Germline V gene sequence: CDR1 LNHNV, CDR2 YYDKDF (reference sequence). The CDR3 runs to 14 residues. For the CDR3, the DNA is TGTGCCACCAGCAGGAGGGACAGGAACACTGAAGCTTTCTTT. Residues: CATSRRDRNTEAFF.

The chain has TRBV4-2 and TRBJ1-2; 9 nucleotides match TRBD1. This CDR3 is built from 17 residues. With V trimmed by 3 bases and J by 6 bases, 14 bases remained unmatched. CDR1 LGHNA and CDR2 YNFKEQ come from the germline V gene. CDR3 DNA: TGTGCCAGCAGCCAGAGGAACCAGGGACAGGGTCTGCATGGCTACACCTTC. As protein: CASSQRNQGQGLHGYTF.

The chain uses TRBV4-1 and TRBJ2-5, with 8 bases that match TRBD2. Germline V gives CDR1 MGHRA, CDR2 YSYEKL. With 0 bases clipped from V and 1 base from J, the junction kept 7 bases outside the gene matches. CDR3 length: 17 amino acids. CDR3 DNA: TGCGCCAGCAGCCAAGATGCGCGGGCGGGGGGCCAAGAGACCCAGTACTTC. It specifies CASSQDARAGGQETQYF.

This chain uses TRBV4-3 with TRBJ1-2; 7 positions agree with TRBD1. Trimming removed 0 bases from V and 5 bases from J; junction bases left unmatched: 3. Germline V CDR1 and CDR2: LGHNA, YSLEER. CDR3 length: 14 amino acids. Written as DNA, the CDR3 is TGCGCCAGCAGCCAAGAATCGACAGGGTATGGCTACACCTTC. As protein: CASSQESTGYGYTF.

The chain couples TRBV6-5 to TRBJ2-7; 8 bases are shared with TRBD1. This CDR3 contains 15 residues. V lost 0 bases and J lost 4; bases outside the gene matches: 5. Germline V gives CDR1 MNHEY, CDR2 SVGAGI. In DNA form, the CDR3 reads TGTGCCAGCAGTTACTCCCAGGGGGCGCATTACGAGCAGTACTTC. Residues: CASSYSQGAHYEQYF.